The rows below give T cell receptor beta chains drawn from one sample of a study of T-cell reconstitution after alpha-beta-depleted transplantation in children. TCRdb reprocessed the PCR reads with MiXCR, giving one entry per CDR3 protein. The sample shows some 200,000 distinct CDR3 sequences, around 9.2% of them seen only once. Here the sequenced sample was PBMCs, mostly from graft donor cells, taken 360 days after TCRalphabeta/CD19-depleted stem cell transplant. The receptors here all came from a male patient aged 2 to 10 who had a stem cell transplant for acute myeloid leukemia, so the T cells may come from the graft donor. Each CDR3 is given with its conserved first and last residue. The D gene is left open where the match is weak. Size tells how often a clone was seen (once, few, many) or the class of an expanded clone, and some rows leave it out.

v_call,j_call,d_call,clone_size,cdr3_nt,cdr3_aa
TRBV20-1,TRBJ2-1,.,many,TGCAGTGCTAGAGATATGGAACTAGACTACAATGAGCAGTTCTTC,CSARDMELDYNEQFF
TRBV4-2,TRBJ2-2,TRBD2,.,TGTGCCAGCTTCCCTTTCCCCAGGGGTCCTAGCGGGATAAACACCGGGGAGCTGTTTTTT,CASFPFPRGPSGINTGELFF
TRBV5-1,TRBJ1-4,.,few,TGCGCCAGCAGCCCATCGACAGGATTAGAAAAACTGTTTTTT,CASSPSTGLEKLFF
TRBV29-1,TRBJ2-7,TRBD2,few,TGCAGCGTTAGCGGGGGCTACGAGCAGTACTTC,CSVSGGYEQYF
TRBV6-5,TRBJ2-5,.,few,TGTGCCAGCAGTTACTCGCGTAAGAACCAAGAGACCCAGTACTTC,CASSYSRKNQETQYF
TRBV11-1,TRBJ2-7,TRBD2,many,TGTGCCAGCAGCCCCGGACTAGCGGGTACCTACGAGCAGTACTTC,CASSPGLAGTYEQYF
TRBV15,TRBJ2-1,.,many,TGTGCCACCAGCAAAGGACGCCGCCCTCTCTACAATGAGCAGTTCTTC,CATSKGRRPLYNEQFF
TRBV20-1,TRBJ2-3,TRBD1,many,TGCAGTGCTACTTACTCCGGGACAGGGAAAAGGCCAGATACGCAGTATTTT,CSATYSGTGKRPDTQYF
TRBV5-1,TRBJ1-2,TRBD1,few,TGCGCCAGCAGCCTCGGGACAGGGGGCTTTGGCTACACCTTC,CASSLGTGGFGYTF
TRBV5-6,TRBJ1-1,.,many,TGTGCCAGCAGCAAGAGACAGATCGGCGCTGAAGCTTTCTTT,CASSKRQIGAEAFF
TRBV4-1,TRBJ2-7,.,few,TGCGCCAGCAGCCAAGCTCTCGCCTCCTACGAGCAGTACTTC,CASSQALASYEQYF
TRBV15,TRBJ1-5,.,few,TGTGCCACCAGCAGGCCGACAGGACTTAATCAGCCCCAGCATTTT,CATSRPTGLNQPQHF
TRBV20-1,TRBJ2-2,.,many,TGCAGTGCTAGGGAGGGACCGGGGGAGCTGTTTTTT,CSAREGPGELFF
TRBV30,TRBJ1-4,TRBD1,many,TGTGCCTCCATGGACAGGGCTACTCGCGATGAAAAACTGTTTTTT,CASMDRATRDEKLFF
TRBV4-3,TRBJ2-5,TRBD2,few,TGCGCCAGCAGCCAAGGGGGGACTAGCGGCCGGTATTGGGAGACCCAGTACTTC,CASSQGGTSGRYWETQYF
TRBV5-1,TRBJ2-7,TRBD2,few,TGCGCCAGCAGCTCGCTTACTAGCGGCCCCGGGGAGCAGTACTTC,CASSSLTSGPGEQYF
TRBV4-1,TRBJ2-1,TRBD1,many,TGCGCCAGCAGCCAACCCGGGACAGGGGTCAATGAGCAGTTCTTC,CASSQPGTGVNEQFF
TRBV30,TRBJ2-2,.,.,TGTGCCTGGAGTGTAAGCACGAACACCGGGGAGCTGTTTTTT,CAWSVSTNTGELFF
TRBV20-1,TRBJ2-1,.,.,TGCTGTGCTAGAGCTTCCAGGGGCCCCACGGCCAATGAGCAGTTCTTC,CCARASRGPTANEQFF
TRBV5-1,TRBJ2-2,.,.,TGCGCCAGCAGCTTGGCCGTACAGGGCACCGGGGAGCTGTTTTTT,CASSLAVQGTGELFF
TRBV20-1,TRBJ1-2,TRBD1,few,TGCAGTGCTAGAGACCGAAGGGGGCTAGAAAACTATGGCTACACCTTC,CSARDRRGLENYGYTF
TRBV20-1,TRBJ1-3,.,few,TGCAGTGCCTCTCCCTTCGGAAACACCATATATTTT,CSASPFGNTIYF
TRBV12-3/TRBV12-4,TRBJ2-1,.,many,TGTGCCAGCAGTTTAATAGGATTGGACTACCATGAGCAGTTCTTC,CASSLIGLDYHEQFF
TRBV20-1,TRBJ2-1,TRBD2,many,TGCAGTGCCACCGTAGCGGGAGGGCCCTCCTACAATGAGCAGTTCTTC,CSATVAGGPSYNEQFF
TRBV12-3/TRBV12-4,TRBJ2-7,TRBD1,many,TGTGCCAGCAATCACCAGGGGGTAACCTACGAGCAGTACTTC,CASNHQGVTYEQYF
TRBV9,TRBJ1-2,TRBD1,.,TGTGCCAGCAGCCCCGGGACAGCAGTTTATGCTGATGGCGGCTACACCTTC,CASSPGTAVYADGGYTF
TRBV18,TRBJ2-5,TRBD1,.,TGTGCCAGCTCACGCCTGCTAACCGGGGACAGGGCCCAAGAGACCCAGTACTTC,CASSRLLTGDRAQETQYF
TRBV5-8,TRBJ1-1,.,many,TGTGCCAGCAGGTGGGTGACTAACACTGAAGCTTTCTTT,CASRWVTNTEAFF
TRBV9,TRBJ2-1,TRBD2,many,TGTGCCAGCAGCGTTCTAGCGGGGGGCCGTAATGAGCAGTTCTTC,CASSVLAGGRNEQFF
TRBV18,TRBJ2-1,.,many,TGTGCCAGCTCACCCCTGTCGATCACAGTCTCCTACAATGAGCAGTTCTTC,CASSPLSITVSYNEQFF
TRBV20-1,TRBJ2-1,.,few,TGCAGTGCTAGAGGGCCGAGGGACCCCTACAATGAGCAGTTCTTC,CSARGPRDPYNEQFF
TRBV7-2,TRBJ1-1,.,.,TGTGCCAGCAGCTTAGTTAGGGTCAGGGCTTTCTTT,CASSLVRVRAFF
TRBV9,TRBJ1-3,TRBD1,many,TGTGCCAGCAGCGCCGCCGGACAGGGGTATCGAAACACCATATATTTT,CASSAAGQGYRNTIYF